The rows below give T cell receptor beta chains drawn from one sample of a study of blood T cells in healthy people across ages. Using its own MiXCR run on the 5' RACE reads, TCRdb lists one record per CDR3 protein. The sample has about 1.8 million distinct CDR3 sequences; around half are singletons. The specimen was blood. The receptors shown here come from a woman aged 40 to 50 in good health. Each CDR3 is given with its conserved first and last residue. A D gene is named only where the DNA matches it firmly. Clone size, where shown, is once, few, many, or a class for clones that have expanded.

V gene	D gene	J gene	clone size	CDR3 protein	CDR3 DNA
TRBV21-1	NA	TRBJ1-1	few	CASSKGQVMNTEAFF	TGTGCCAGCAGCAAAGGACAGGTCATGAACACTGAAGCTTTCTTT
TRBV4-3	TRBD2	TRBJ2-7	few	CASIPEAGLAGSVSYNEQYF	TGCGCCAGCATCCCTGAAGCGGGACTAGCGGGGTCTGTATCCTACAATGAGCAGTACTTC
TRBV20-1	NA	TRBJ2-1	NA	CSVTGGQGAYNEQFF	TGCAGTGTAACCGGGGGCCAAGGGGCCTACAATGAGCAGTTCTTC
TRBV18	TRBD1	TRBJ1-2	NA	CASSPPGTGSNYGYTF	TGTGCCAGCTCACCTCCCGGGACAGGGTCTAACTATGGCTACACCTTC
TRBV20-1	NA	TRBJ1-2	NA	CSARRKQGWYGYTF	TGCAGTGCTAGAAGAAAACAGGGCTGGTATGGCTACACCTTC
TRBV10-3	NA	TRBJ1-4	few	CAISFGATNEKLFF	TGTGCCATCAGTTTCGGAGCAACTAATGAAAAACTGTTTTTT
TRBV6-6	TRBD1	TRBJ1-6	few	CASSDRGGFDNSPLHF	TGTGCCAGCTCGGACAGGGGTGGTTTTGATAATTCACCCCTCCACTTT
TRBV6-1	TRBD2	TRBJ2-3	NA	CASSALAGGLSTDTQYF	TGTGCCAGCAGTGCCTTAGCGGGGGGCCTTAGCACAGATACGCAGTATTTT
TRBV6-6	NA	TRBJ1-2	NA	CASSYQGRRGGDGYTF	TGTGCCAGCAGTTACCAGGGGCGCCGGGGCGGGGATGGCTACACCTTC
TRBV4-3	NA	TRBJ2-3	NA	CASSQDRGAGGWDTQYF	TGCGCCAGCAGCCAAGATCGAGGGGCCGGAGGTTGGGATACGCAGTATTTT
TRBV20-1	TRBD2	TRBJ2-4	NA	CSTSTGRDIQYF	TGCAGTACCTCGACGGGGAGGGACATTCAGTACTTC
TRBV4-2	NA	TRBJ2-6	few	CASSQGPGSLSGANVLTF	TGTGCCAGCAGCCAAGGTCCAGGGAGCCTAAGTGGGGCCAACGTCCTGACTTTC
TRBV27	NA	TRBJ2-1	NA	CASSLSQTLWNEQFF	TGTGCCAGCAGTTTGTCCCAGACCTTGTGGAATGAGCAGTTCTTC
TRBV11-2	TRBD2	TRBJ2-5	NA	CASSLVPLTSGETQYF	TGTGCCAGCAGCTTAGTCCCTTTGACTAGCGGAGAGACCCAGTACTTC
TRBV20-1	TRBD1	TRBJ1-5	NA	CSARTGTGYSNQPQHF	TGCAGTGCTAGGACCGGGACAGGGTATAGCAATCAGCCCCAGCATTTT
TRBV20-1	NA	TRBJ2-1	NA	CSARDGRGIGNEQFF	TGCAGTGCTAGAGATGGGCGGGGAATCGGGAATGAGCAGTTCTTC
TRBV6-4	TRBD1	TRBJ2-7	few	CASREEGTGPYEQYF	TGTGCCAGCAGAGAGGAGGGGACAGGGCCCTACGAGCAGTACTTC
TRBV7-3	TRBD2	TRBJ2-3	NA	CASSSPGSGGTDTQYF	TGTGCCAGCAGCTCCCCTGGGAGCGGGGGCACAGATACGCAGTATTTT
TRBV29-1	NA	TRBJ2-7	few	CSVGRSSGVDEQYF	TGCAGCGTTGGACGGAGCTCTGGGGTAGACGAGCAGTACTTC
TRBV20-1	TRBD1	TRBJ2-7	few	CSARANPRDSPLVGYEQYF	TGCAGTGCTAGAGCCAACCCCCGGGACAGCCCGCTCGTGGGGTACGAGCAGTACTTC
TRBV6-5	NA	TRBJ1-5	NA	CASSYSGNSNQPQHF	TGTGCCAGCAGTTACTCGGGGAATAGCAATCAGCCCCAGCATTTT
TRBV12-3/TRBV12-4	TRBD1	TRBJ1-2	NA	CASSLADRGNYGYTF	TGTGCCAGCAGTTTAGCGGACAGGGGGAACTATGGCTACACCTTC
TRBV10-3	TRBD1	TRBJ2-5	few	CAISETGGRETQYF	TGTGCCATCAGTGAGACAGGGGGCAGGGAGACCCAGTACTTC
TRBV24-1	NA	TRBJ2-7	NA	CATSDLRGASYNGQYF	TGTGCCACCAGTGATTTGAGGGGGGCCTCCTACAATGGGCAGTACTTC
TRBV6-5	NA	TRBJ1-2	once	CASRQPLGGSSGYTF	TGTGCCAGCAGACAGCCTCTGGGGGGTTCGAGTGGCTACACCTTC
TRBV6-5	NA	TRBJ2-7	NA	CASRVTASYEQYF	TGTGCCAGCAGGGTGACAGCCTCCTACGAGCAGTACTTC
TRBV13	TRBD1	TRBJ1-1	NA	CATSLTGKNTEAFF	TGTGCCACCAGTCTGACAGGGAAGAACACTGAAGCTTTCTTT
TRBV7-9	NA	TRBJ2-7	many	CASSRVGYEQYF	TGTGCCAGCAGCCGAGTGGGTTACGAGCAGTACTTC
TRBV6-2/TRBV6-3	NA	TRBJ2-5	NA	CASSYSAGAPQETQYF	TGTGCCAGCAGTTACTCTGCCGGCGCTCCCCAAGAGACCCAGTACTTC
TRBV12-3/TRBV12-4	NA	TRBJ2-2	NA	CASSLARASGTGALFF	TGTGCCAGCAGTTTAGCGAGGGCATCGGGCACCGGGGCGCTGTTTTTT
TRBV6-5	NA	TRBJ1-6	NA	CASSYGAGRPPYNSPLHF	TGTGCCAGCAGTTACGGGGCAGGGAGGCCCCCCTATAATTCACCCCTCCACTTT
TRBV15	NA	TRBJ1-6	NA	CATSSLWEVSPLHF	TGTGCCACCAGCTCTCTCTGGGAAGTTTCACCCCTCCACTTT
TRBV15	NA	TRBJ2-5	NA	CAVYRHNEQYF	TGTGCCGTATACAGGCACAATGAGCAGTACTTC
TRBV27	NA	TRBJ2-1	NA	CASSSPTNGPYNEQFF	TGTGCCAGCAGTTCGCCTACGAACGGGCCGTACAATGAGCAGTTCTTC
TRBV3-1	TRBD1	TRBJ1-1	few	CASSPLPTGTEAFF	TGTGCCAGCAGCCCACTACCGACAGGGACTGAAGCTTTCTTT
TRBV20-1	TRBD2	TRBJ2-7	NA	CSARLAGGGSEQYF	TGCAGTGCTAGACTAGCGGGAGGGGGAAGCGAGCAGTACTTC
TRBV7-2	NA	TRBJ2-5	NA	CASSREVGGPKETQYF	TGTGCCAGCAGCAGAGAGGTCGGGGGGCCGAAGGAGACCCAGTACTTC